Included here is one T cell receptor (beta chain) sequence, with context. The antigen is unknown. A read error may produce the germline difference seen at one junction end. TCR beta cDNA was reverse-transcribed from roughly 520 ng of total RNA. The reaction used a constant-region primer and ProtoScript II reverse transcriptase. Researchers made the TCR beta libraries by running three nested multiplex PCR rounds with slightly modified ARM-PCR. The first two PCR rounds, roughly 11 cycles each, used TRBV1-TRBV30 forward primers and a C-beta reverse primer. TCRdb reanalysed the multiplex PCR reads using MiXCR and keeps one entry per CDR3 protein. Here the sample spans about 320,000 distinct CDR3 sequences, over 55% being singletons. This specimen belongs to a study of tumor-infiltrating lymphocytes in primary liver carcinoma. About the study: Those sampled were patients whose primary liver carcinoma was treated by surgical resection. General study findings and limits: For tumor-adjacent and tumor-blood pairs, overlap was less than that seen for tumor region pairs.

Both blood RNA, taken from unsorted whole blood, and germline DNA were extracted. Before the operation took place, around 4 milliliters of peripheral blood were collected. The CDR3 length is 15 residues. The germline CDR1 and CDR2 sequences are MNHNS and SASEGT. The sequence derives from a man in his forties or fifties with primary liver carcinoma and hepatitis B virus infection. The sequenced sample was peripheral blood. V is TRBV6-1 and J is TRBJ1-1; 12 bases align to TRBD1. The CDR3 loop is CVSRSRGTGGEEAFF. Here the CDR3 DNA reads TGTGTCAGCAGAAGCCGCGGGACAGGGGGCGAGGAAGCTTTCTTT.